This entry concerns a single T cell receptor beta chain. Antigen specificity is unknown. The data were obtained in a study of cytomegalovirus exposure and HLA in healthy donors. Study-level results: In a later analysis, an Asian-associated ancestry cluster reportedly showed fewer N-insertions than the roughly 690-donor mean. V segments that were indistinguishable, TRBV6-2 and TRBV6-3 among them, were omitted from analysis.

In the PCR, 60 Vbeta and 13 Jbeta primers were used. Libraries were prepared by immunoSEQ multiplex PCR; TCRdb keeps only in-frame clonotypes and omits some of them. This sample carries some 250,000 clones, 82% of them seen once, and the ten largest clones take over 5%. V gave up 0 bases and J gave up 5 bases; unmatched junction bases: 18. The CDR3 extends over 20 amino acids. Germline-derived CDR1 and CDR2 are MNHEY and SMNVEV (reference sequence). The specimen sequenced was PBMCs. The chain has TRBV27 and TRBJ2-5, with 10 bases identical to TRBD2. The receptor's source is a middle-aged woman in good health and CMV-seropositive. CDR3 sequence (DNA): TGTGCCAGCAGTTTATCGCCTTTCAGTTCAGTCCTTAGCGGGAGGGAGACCCAGTACTTC. Its translation is CASSLSPFSSVLSGRETQYF.